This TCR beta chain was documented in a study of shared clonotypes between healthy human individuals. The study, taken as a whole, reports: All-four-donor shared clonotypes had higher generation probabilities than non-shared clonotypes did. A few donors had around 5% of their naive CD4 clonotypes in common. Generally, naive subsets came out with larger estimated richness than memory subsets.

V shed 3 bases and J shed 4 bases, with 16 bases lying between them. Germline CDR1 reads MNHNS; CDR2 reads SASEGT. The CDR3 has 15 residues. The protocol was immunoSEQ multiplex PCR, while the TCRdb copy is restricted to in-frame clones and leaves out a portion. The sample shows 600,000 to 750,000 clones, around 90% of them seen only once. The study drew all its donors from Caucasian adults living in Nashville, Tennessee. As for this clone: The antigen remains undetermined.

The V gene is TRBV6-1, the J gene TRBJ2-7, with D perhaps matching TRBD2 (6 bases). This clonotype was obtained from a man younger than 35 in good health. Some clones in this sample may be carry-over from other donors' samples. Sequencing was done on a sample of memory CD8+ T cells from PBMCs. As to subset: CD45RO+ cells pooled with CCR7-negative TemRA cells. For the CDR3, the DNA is TGTGCCAGCAGTGAGACCCGGGACTTTGTATACGAGCAGTACTTC. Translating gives CASSETRDFVYEQYF.